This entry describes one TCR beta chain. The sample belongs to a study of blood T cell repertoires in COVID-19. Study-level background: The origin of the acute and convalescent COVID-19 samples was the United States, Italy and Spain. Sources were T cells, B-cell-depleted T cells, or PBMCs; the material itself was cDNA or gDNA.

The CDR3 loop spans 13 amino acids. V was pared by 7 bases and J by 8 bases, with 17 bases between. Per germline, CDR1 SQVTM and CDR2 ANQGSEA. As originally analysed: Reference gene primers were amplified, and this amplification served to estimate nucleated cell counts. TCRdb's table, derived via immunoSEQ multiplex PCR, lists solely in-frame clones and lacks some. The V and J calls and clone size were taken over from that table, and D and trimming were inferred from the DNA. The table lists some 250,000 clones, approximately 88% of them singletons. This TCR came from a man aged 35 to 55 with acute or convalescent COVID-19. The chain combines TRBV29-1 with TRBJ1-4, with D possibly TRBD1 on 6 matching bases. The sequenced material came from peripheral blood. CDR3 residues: CSASRGGEEKLFF. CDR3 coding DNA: TGCAGCGCAAGCCGGGGGGGCGAAGAAAAACTGTTTTTT.